This T cell receptor (beta chain) derives from a study of cytomegalovirus exposure and HLA in healthy donors. A few counts support this clone. Each donor was nominally healthy when sampled (though unrecorded immune exposures were likely). From germline, CDR1 is SGHVS and CDR2 FQNEAQ. The CDR3 covers 17 residues. Trimming removed 1 base at V and 0 bases at J, with 15 bases between. PCR primers comprised 60 Vbeta and 13 Jbeta primers. The assay was immunoSEQ multiplex PCR, and TCRdb's table has in-frame clones only and misses some. The data show some 200,000 clones, with roughly a tenth seen just once and roughly 1.3% held by the top ten.

Sequenced input: PBMCs. This sequence joins TRBV7-8 and TRBJ1-1; D gene uncertain. This sequence was found in a woman aged 25 to 45 in good health and CMV-seropositive. CDR3 bases: TGTGCCAGCAGCTTAGTTGCAACCTCGATAGTGAACACTGAAGCTTTCTTT. It specifies CASSLVATSIVNTEAFF.